The clone carrying this TCR beta chain was detected many times. The antigen is not known. This sample is drawn from a study of T cells in Graves' hyperthyroidism and ophthalmopathy. Points from the study as a whole: Most clonotypes expanded in the thyroid (above 0.001) were also present in blood.

The V end was cut by 1 base, the J end by 5 bases, with 14 bases between. The CDR3 has 14 residues. CDR1 is DFQATT and CDR2 is SNEGSKA in the germline V gene (reference sequence). What was amplified from RNA transcripts were TCR beta CDR3 regions. An initial round of RT-PCR targeting the TCR CDR3 relied on the HTBI primer set. In TCRdb, the multiplex PCR reads were re-called with MiXCR into one record per CDR3 protein. The sample includes about 300,000 distinct CDR3 sequences, 25% to 30% of them seen just once. What was sequenced was blood. The chain joins TRBV20-1 to TRBJ1-1, with D possibly being TRBD1 (5 bases). The TCR sequence derives from a man aged 35-49 years with Graves' hyperthyroidism that later progressed to Graves' ophthalmopathy. The CDR3 nucleotides read TGCAGTGCTAGAGTATCAGGGAGGACAACTGAAGCTTTCTTT. This encodes CSARVSGRTTEAFF.